This passage covers 19 T cell receptor beta chains from one sample sequenced in a study of T cell responses to AZD1222 COVID-19 vaccine. Generated by immunoSEQ multiplex PCR, the TCRdb table keeps only in-frame clones and is missing some. The sample lists nearly 90,000 clones, around 88% occurring once. The sequenced sample was peripheral blood, obtained on day 0 of MenACWY control vaccination. These receptors all stem from an adult in good health.

This chain connects TRBV28 to TRBJ1-1; D ambiguous. This CDR3 is 14 amino acids long. V was clipped by 3 bases and J by 0 bases, with 8 bases between them. Germline assignment: CDR1 MDHEN and CDR2 SYDVKM. The CDR3 coding sequence is TGTGCCAGCAGTTTCCGGCAGATGAACACTGAAGCTTTCTTT. As protein: CASSFRQMNTEAFF.

This clone was picked up a small number of times. For the CDR3, the DNA is TGTGCCTGGGTCCGGGACAGCTCCTACGAGCAGTACTTC. Translation gives CAWVRDSSYEQYF. The V and J genes are TRBV30 and TRBJ2-7; 7 bases are a match to TRBD1. The germline gives CDR1 GTSNPN, CDR2 SVGIG (reference sequence). With V trimmed by 5 bases and J by 0 bases, 4 bases remained unmatched. The CDR3 totals 13 residues.

The J gene is TRBJ2-1, the V gene TRBV20-1, with D perhaps matching TRBD1 or TRBD2 (5 bases each). Germline V lookup: CDR1 DFQATT, CDR2 SNEGSKA (reference sequence). This CDR3 has 14 amino acids. V was shortened by 3 bases and J by 7 bases, with 16 bases between the two germline ends. The CDR3 spells CSASDMRGGNEQFF. For the CDR3, the DNA is TGCAGTGCTAGTGATATGAGGGGCGGGAATGAGCAGTTCTTC.

This clone has a handful of counts. This chain links TRBV19 with TRBJ2-7; 9 bases are a match to TRBD1. CDR3 length equals 14 residues. V dropped 6 bases and J dropped 2; count of bases not matched to a gene: 5. In germline, CDR1 is LNHDA, CDR2 SQIVND (reference sequence). CDR3 amino acids: CASRVGTGPYEQYF. CDR3 DNA: TGTGCCAGTAGAGTCGGGACAGGGCCCTACGAGCAGTACTTC.

This chain uses TRBV6-6 with TRBJ1-6; the D is unclear. In germline, CDR1 is MNHNY, CDR2 SVGAGI (reference sequence). Trimming removed 5 bases from V and 6 bases from J, with 5 bases in between. This CDR3 is built from 12 residues. CDR3 region: CASSLPNSPLHF. For the CDR3, the DNA is TGTGCCAGCAGTCTTCCTAATTCACCCCTCCACTTT.

The rearrangement links TRBV7-2 to TRBJ1-2, with TRBD1 as a possible D gene (5 bases). This CDR3 contains 15 residues. Looked up from germline, CDR1 is SGHTA and CDR2 is FQGNSA. Trimming shortened V by 4 bases and J by 6 bases, and 18 bases separated the two germline ends. As DNA, the CDR3 is TGTGCCAGCAGCTCCCTAATATCAGGGATAAATGGCTACACCTTC. Amino acids: CASSSLISGINGYTF.

V is TRBV28 and J is TRBJ1-1; no definite D call. CDR1 MDHEN and CDR2 SYDVKM come from the germline V gene. The CDR3 consists of 17 residues. V was shortened by 3 bases and J by 2 bases, with 19 bases between the two germline ends. The CDR3 protein is CASSLAGVRSFNTEAFF. The DNA for the CDR3 is TGTGCCAGCAGTTTGGCTGGCGTAAGGAGCTTCAACACTGAAGCTTTCTTT.

The chain couples TRBV5-1 to TRBJ1-5, with TRBD1 as a possible D gene (6 bases). The CDR3 covers 15 residues. The germline V and J ends were trimmed by 3 bases and 3 bases, with 13 bases remaining between them. In germline, CDR1 is SGHRS, CDR2 YFSETQ. The CDR3: CASSSGPGDNQPQHF. Written as DNA, the CDR3 is TGCGCCAGCAGCTCGGGGCCAGGGGACAATCAGCCCCAGCATTTT.

In its sample, this clone ranks as medium-sized. The chain couples TRBV2 to TRBJ2-1; 10 nucleotides agree with TRBD1. The V gene end was trimmed by 6 bases and the J gene end by 6 bases; junction bases not matched to a gene: 8. CDR3 length: 15 amino acids. The V gene's germline CDR1 is SNHLY and CDR2 FYNNEI. In nucleotides, the CDR3 is TGTGCCAGCAGGGCCGGGACAGGGGCTTCCAATGAGCAGTTCTTC. Protein product: CASRAGTGASNEQFF.

This clone showed up just a few times. The rearrangement links TRBV10-3 to TRBJ2-3, with 8 positions matching TRBD2. This CDR3 has 15 amino acids. The J segment lost 1 base and the V segment lost 6 bases, leaving 6 bases of the junction unmatched. CDR1 is ENHRY, CDR2 SYGVKD, per germline. The CDR3 spells CAIRQTSAGTDTQYF. The CDR3 region has the DNA TGTGCCATCAGACAGACTAGCGCTGGCACAGATACGCAGTATTTT.

The rearrangement uses TRBV5-6 and TRBJ1-2, with D unclear. CDR3 length: 17 residues. Germline CDR1 and CDR2: SGHDT and YYEEEE. The germline V and J ends were trimmed by 4 bases and 0 bases, with 19 bases remaining between them. In nucleotides, the CDR3 is TGTGCCAGCAGCCCGCCGGTTTTAGGGCTGACTAACTATGGCTACACCTTC. Translated, it gives CASSPPVLGLTNYGYTF.

The chain employs TRBV9 and TRBJ1-1, with a weak D call TRBD1 (6 bases). CDR1 is SGDLS, CDR2 YYNGEE, per germline. CDR3 length: 13 residues. V was cut by 3 bases and J by 4 bases, with 10 bases left in between. CDR3 DNA: TGTGCCAGCAGCGAGAGGGGGTCCACTGAAGCTTTCTTT. Protein: CASSERGSTEAFF.

V gene TRBV11-3 combines with J gene TRBJ2-2, with D possibly being TRBD2 (6 bases). Trimming took 5 bases from V and 6 from J, leaving 16 bases between them. Germline CDR1 SGHNT, CDR2 YENEEA. The CDR3 covers 15 residues. Here the CDR3 DNA reads TGTGCCAGCAGCCCCGGGCAGGGCGGGGCCGGGGAGCTGTTTTTT. This encodes CASSPGQGGAGELFF.

V and J are TRBV30 and TRBJ1-4; D may be TRBD1 (5 bases). The CDR3 covers 16 residues. The germline gives CDR1 GTSNPN, CDR2 SVGIG (reference sequence). Trimming left V 0 bases short and J 2 bases short, with 13 bases between. CDR3 loop: CAWSVPGRGTNEKLFF. The CDR3 nucleotides are TGTGCCTGGAGTGTACCGGGGCGGGGGACTAATGAAAAACTGTTTTTT.

V usage is TRBV4-1 and J usage is TRBJ1-3; no definite D call. V dropped 1 base and J dropped 2 bases, with 9 bases sitting between them. The CDR3 extends over 15 amino acids. Germline lookup yields CDR1 MGHRA and CDR2 YSYEKL. CDR3 in amino acids: CASSQGRTAGNTIYF. CDR3 bases: TGCGCCAGCAGCCAAGGAAGGACGGCTGGAAACACCATATATTTT.

This chain uses TRBV5-1 with TRBJ2-7; a possible D gene is TRBD1 (5 bases). The germline V gene encodes CDR1 SGHRS and CDR2 YFSETQ. The CDR3 has 14 amino acids. With 7 bases removed from V and 0 bases from J, the gap between germline ends came to 14 bases. The CDR3 loop reads CASSSGRGSYEQYF. CDR3 nucleotides: TGCGCCAGCTCCTCAGGGCGTGGCTCCTACGAGCAGTACTTC. Full variable domain (rest looked up from reference TRBV5-1 and TRBJ2-7): KAGVTQTPRYLIKTRGQQVTLSCSPISGHRSVSWYQQTPGQGLQFLFEYFSETQRNKGNFPGRFSGRQFSNSRSEMNVSTLELGDSALYLCASSSGRGSYEQYFGPGTRLTVT.

This chain's CDR3 is CASSRQGDEQYF. CDR3 nucleotides: TGTGCCAGCAGTAGACAGGGAGACGAGCAGTACTTC. This chain joins TRBV6-5 and TRBJ2-7; 7 bases are shared with TRBD1. With V trimmed by 5 bases and J by 5 bases, 3 bases remained unmatched. The CDR3 contains 12 residues. Germline V gives CDR1 MNHEY, CDR2 SVGAGI.

V and J are TRBV4-1 and TRBJ1-1; D is possibly TRBD1 (6 bases). Trimming cost V 2 bases and J 5 bases, with 21 bases left between them. Per the germline V gene, CDR1 is MGHRA and CDR2 is YSYEKL. This CDR3 has 17 residues. CDR3 sequence reads: CASSQLSLGGGGTEAFF. Here the CDR3 DNA reads TGCGCCAGCAGCCAACTGTCCCTGGGGGGCGGGGGAACTGAAGCTTTCTTT.

The rearrangement uses TRBV6-5 and TRBJ1-1, with D uncertain. CDR1 and CDR2 (germline): MNHEY, SVGAGI. The CDR3 has 15 amino acids. V was trimmed by 1 base and J by 1 base, leaving 10 bases between them. Written as DNA, the CDR3 is TGTGCCAGCAGTTACTACTCCCCAGAGAACACTGAAGCTTTCTTT. Its translation: CASSYYSPENTEAFF.